This entry describes one TCR beta chain. Its antigen remains unknown. V was shortened by 5 bases and J by 3 bases, with 8 bases between the two germline ends. Germline loops: CDR1 SQVTM, CDR2 ANQGSEA. The CDR3 is 11 amino acids. This entry is derived from a study of OX40 agonist ivuxolimab in advanced cancers. Regarding the study as a whole: Low levels of normalized T-cell clonal expansion also appeared in some nonresponders.

Measured with immunoSEQ multiplex PCR; TCRdb has only the in-frame clones, and not every one. The repertoire holds more than 50,000 clones, with approximately 90% as singletons. The sample here was CD4+ or CD8+ T cells sorted from blood, taken in a trial of the OX40 agonist ivuxolimab. This chain links TRBV29-1 with TRBJ2-7; D is uncertain. The receptor's source is an adult with an advanced solid tumor such as melanoma, head and neck, liver or kidney cancer. CDR3 coding DNA: TGCAGCGTTTCAGATCTCTACGAGCAGTACTTC. This codes for CSVSDLYEQYF.